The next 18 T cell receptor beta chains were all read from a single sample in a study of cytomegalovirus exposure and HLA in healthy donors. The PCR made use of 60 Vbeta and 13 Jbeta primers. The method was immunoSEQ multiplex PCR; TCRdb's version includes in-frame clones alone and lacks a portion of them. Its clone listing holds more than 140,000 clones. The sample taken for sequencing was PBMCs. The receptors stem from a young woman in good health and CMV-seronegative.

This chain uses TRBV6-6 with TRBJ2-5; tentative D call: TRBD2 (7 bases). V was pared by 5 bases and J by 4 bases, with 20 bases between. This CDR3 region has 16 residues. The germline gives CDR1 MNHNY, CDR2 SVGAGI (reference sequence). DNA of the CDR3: TGTGCCAGCAGTAGTAGCGGGCCTGAAGGGGGAGAGACCCAGTACTTC. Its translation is CASSSSGPEGGETQYF.

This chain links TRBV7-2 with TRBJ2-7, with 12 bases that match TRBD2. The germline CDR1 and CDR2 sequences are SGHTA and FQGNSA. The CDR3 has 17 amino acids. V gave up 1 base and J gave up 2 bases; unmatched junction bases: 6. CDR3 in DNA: TGTGCCAGCAGCTTAGGACTAGCGGGAGAGAAGGCCTACGAGCAGTACTTC. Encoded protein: CASSLGLAGEKAYEQYF.

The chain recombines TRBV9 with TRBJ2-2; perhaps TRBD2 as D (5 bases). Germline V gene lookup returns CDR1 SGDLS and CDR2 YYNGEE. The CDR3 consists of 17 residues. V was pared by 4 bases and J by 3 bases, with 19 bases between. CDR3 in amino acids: CASSPAGGQVDTGELFF. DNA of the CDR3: TGTGCCAGCAGCCCGGCGGGTGGGCAGGTAGACACCGGGGAGCTGTTTTTT.

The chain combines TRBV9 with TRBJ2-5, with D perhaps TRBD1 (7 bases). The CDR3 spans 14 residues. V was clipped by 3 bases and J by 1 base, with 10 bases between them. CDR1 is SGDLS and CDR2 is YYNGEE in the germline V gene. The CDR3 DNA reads TGTGCCAGCAGCGGGCGGGACAGCCAAGAGACCCAGTACTTC. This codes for CASSGRDSQETQYF.

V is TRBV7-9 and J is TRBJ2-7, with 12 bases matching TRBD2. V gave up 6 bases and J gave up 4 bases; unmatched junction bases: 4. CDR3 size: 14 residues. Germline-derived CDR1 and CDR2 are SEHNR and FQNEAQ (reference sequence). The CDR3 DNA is TGTGCCAGCAGTTCACTAGCGGGAGGTTACGAGCAGTACGTC. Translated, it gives CASSSLAGGYEQYV.

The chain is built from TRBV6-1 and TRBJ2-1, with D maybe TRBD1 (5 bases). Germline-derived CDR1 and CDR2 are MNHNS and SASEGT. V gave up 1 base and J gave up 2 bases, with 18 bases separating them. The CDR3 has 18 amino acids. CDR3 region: CASSEEGVDSPTYNEQFF. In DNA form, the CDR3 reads TGTGCCAGCAGTGAAGAAGGGGTAGACTCCCCGACCTACAATGAGCAGTTCTTC.

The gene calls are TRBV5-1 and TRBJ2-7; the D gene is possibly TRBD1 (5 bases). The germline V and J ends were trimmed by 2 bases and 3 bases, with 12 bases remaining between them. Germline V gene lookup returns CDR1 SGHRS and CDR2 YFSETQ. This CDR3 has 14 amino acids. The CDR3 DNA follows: TGCGCCAGCAGCTTAGACACAGGTGACTACGAGCAGTACTTC. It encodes CASSLDTGDYEQYF.

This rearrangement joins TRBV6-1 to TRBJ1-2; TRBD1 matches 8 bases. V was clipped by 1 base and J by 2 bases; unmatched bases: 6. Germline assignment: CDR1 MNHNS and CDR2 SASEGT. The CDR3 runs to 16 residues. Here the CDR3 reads CASSEVLDRENYGYTF. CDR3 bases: TGTGCCAGCAGTGAAGTCCTGGACAGGGAGAACTATGGCTACACCTTC.

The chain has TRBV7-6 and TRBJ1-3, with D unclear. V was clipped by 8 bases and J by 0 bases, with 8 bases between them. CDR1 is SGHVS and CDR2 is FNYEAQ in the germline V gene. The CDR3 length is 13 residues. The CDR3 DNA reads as TGTGCCAGCCGAGGTTTCTCTGGAAACACCATATATTTT. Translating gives CASRGFSGNTIYF.

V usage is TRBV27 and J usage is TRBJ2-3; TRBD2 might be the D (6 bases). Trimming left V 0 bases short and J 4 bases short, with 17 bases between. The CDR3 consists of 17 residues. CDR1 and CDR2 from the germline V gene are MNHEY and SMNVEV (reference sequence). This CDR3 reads CASSLSSIGGLADTQYF. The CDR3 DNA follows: TGTGCCAGCAGTTTATCGTCTATCGGAGGGTTAGCAGATACGCAGTATTTT.

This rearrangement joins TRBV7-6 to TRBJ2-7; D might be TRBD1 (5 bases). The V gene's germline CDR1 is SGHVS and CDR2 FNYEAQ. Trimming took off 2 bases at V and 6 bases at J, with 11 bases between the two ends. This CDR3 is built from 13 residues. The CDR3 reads CASSLPPQAEQYF. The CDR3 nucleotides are TGTGCCAGCAGCTTACCCCCACAGGCCGAGCAGTACTTC.

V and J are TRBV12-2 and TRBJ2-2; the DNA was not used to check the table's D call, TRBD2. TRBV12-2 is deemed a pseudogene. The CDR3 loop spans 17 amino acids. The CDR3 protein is CASRLSTSGTNTGELFF. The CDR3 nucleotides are TGTGCAAGTCGCTTAAGCACTAGCGGGACGAACACCGGGGAGCTGTTTTTT.

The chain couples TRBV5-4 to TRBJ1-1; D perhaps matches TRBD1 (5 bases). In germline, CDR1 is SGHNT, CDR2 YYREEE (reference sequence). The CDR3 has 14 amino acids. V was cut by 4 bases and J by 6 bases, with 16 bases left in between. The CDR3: CASSTAGSGAEAFF. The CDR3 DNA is TGTGCCAGCAGCACTGCAGGGTCGGGGGCTGAAGCTTTCTTT.

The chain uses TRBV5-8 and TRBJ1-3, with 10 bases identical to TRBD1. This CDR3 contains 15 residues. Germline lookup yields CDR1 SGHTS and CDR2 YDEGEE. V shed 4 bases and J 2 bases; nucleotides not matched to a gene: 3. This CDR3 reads CASSTGQGPGNTIYF. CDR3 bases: TGTGCCAGCAGCACGGGACAGGGGCCTGGAAACACCATATATTTT.

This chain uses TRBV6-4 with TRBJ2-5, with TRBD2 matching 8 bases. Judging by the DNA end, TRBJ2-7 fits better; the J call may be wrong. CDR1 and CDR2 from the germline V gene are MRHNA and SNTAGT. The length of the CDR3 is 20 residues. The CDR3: CASSAPPRAKIGTSGYEQYF. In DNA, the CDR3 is TGTGCCAGCAGTGCCCCCCCGCGAGCCAAAATCGGAACTAGCGGATACGAGCAGTACTTC.

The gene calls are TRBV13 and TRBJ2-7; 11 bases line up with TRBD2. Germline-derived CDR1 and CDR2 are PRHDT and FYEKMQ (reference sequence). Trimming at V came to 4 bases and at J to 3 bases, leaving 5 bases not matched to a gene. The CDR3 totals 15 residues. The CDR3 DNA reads TGTGCCAGCAGCTCTACCGGGACTAGCGGCTACGAGCAGTACTTC. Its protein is CASSSTGTSGYEQYF.

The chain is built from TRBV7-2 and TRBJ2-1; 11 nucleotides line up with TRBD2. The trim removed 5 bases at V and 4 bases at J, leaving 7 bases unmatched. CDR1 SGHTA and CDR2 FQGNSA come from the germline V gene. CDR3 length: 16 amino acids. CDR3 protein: CASSQTLAGGYNEQFF. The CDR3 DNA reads TGTGCCAGCAGCCAAACCCTAGCGGGAGGTTACAATGAGCAGTTCTTC.

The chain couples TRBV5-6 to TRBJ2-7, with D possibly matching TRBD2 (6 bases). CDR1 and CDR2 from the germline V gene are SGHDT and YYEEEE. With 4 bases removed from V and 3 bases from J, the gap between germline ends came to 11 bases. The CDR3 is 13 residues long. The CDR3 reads CASSRERHYEQYF. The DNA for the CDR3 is TGTGCCAGCAGCCGGGAGCGACACTACGAGCAGTACTTC. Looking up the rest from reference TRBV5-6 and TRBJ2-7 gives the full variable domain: DAGVTQSPTHLIKTRGQQVTLRCSPKSGHDTVSWYQQALGQGPQFIFQYYEEEERQRGNFPDRFSGHQFPNYSSELNVNALLLGDSALYLCASSRERHYEQYFGPGTRLTVT.